This TCR beta chain was sequenced for a study of breast tumors, draining lymph nodes, adjacent tissues. TCRdb processed the multiplex PCR reads anew with MiXCR; each CDR3 protein has one entry. The data show fewer than 140,000 distinct CDR3 sequences, roughly 33% seen once. Samples came from axillary lymph nodes draining the breast cancer. Ten or more counts support this clonotype. Germline V CDR1 and CDR2: SGHDT, YYEEEE. With V trimmed by 5 bases and J by 0 bases, 11 bases remained unmatched. There are 17 residues in the CDR3. Material for sequencing was axillary lymph node tissue. The receptor comes from a female donor with breast cancer. Some clones in this sample may be carry-over from other donors' samples. V and J are TRBV5-6 and TRBJ1-3, with 7 bases identical to TRBD1. In nucleotides, the CDR3 is TGTGCCAGCAGGTCCATACAAGGGACAGACTCTGGAAACACCATATATTTT. It is translated as CASRSIQGTDSGNTIYF.